These 19 T cell receptor beta chains originate from one sample sequenced in a study of T cell responses to AZD1222 COVID-19 vaccine. This table comes from immunoSEQ multiplex PCR, and its TCRdb copy is limited to in-frame clones, with some not included. The data hold about 100,000 clones, with around 92% observed a single time. Source: peripheral blood, taken 28 days after the second AZD1222 dose. The receptors shown here come from an adult who received the AZD1222 COVID-19 vaccine.

The chain couples TRBV19 to TRBJ1-5; 8 bases agree with TRBD1. This CDR3 region has 15 residues. Germline V gene sequence: CDR1 LNHDA, CDR2 SQIVND (reference sequence). Losses at the gene ends were 3 bases for V and 7 bases for J; bases not matched to a gene: 8. The CDR3 here is CASSIEGQASQPQHF. For the CDR3, the DNA is TGTGCCAGTAGTATTGAGGGACAGGCATCCCAGCCCCAGCATTTT. Complete variable domain (other parts from reference TRBV19 and TRBJ1-5): DGGITQSPKYLFRKEGQNVTLSCEQNLNHDAMYWYRQDPGQGLRLIYYSQIVNDFQKGDIAEGYSVSREKKESFPLTVTSAQKNPTAFYLCASSIEGQASQPQHFGDGTRLSIL.

The rearrangement joins TRBV6-5 to TRBJ2-2; 7 nucleotides match TRBD1. V lost 9 bases to trimming and J lost 4 bases; unmatched junction nucleotides: 11. The length of the CDR3 is 15 residues. From germline, CDR1 is MNHEY and CDR2 SVGAGI. CDR3 nucleotide sequence: TGTGCCAGTCGGGCCGGGACAGCCCTCACCGGGGAGCTGTTTTTT. It yields the protein CASRAGTALTGELFF.

V and J are TRBV19 and TRBJ2-2; D not resolved. Germline assignment: CDR1 LNHDA and CDR2 SQIVND (reference sequence). Trimming removed 6 bases from V and 0 bases from J, with 8 bases in between. The CDR3 is 14 residues long. The CDR3 nucleotides read TGTGCCAGTAGCTTCAACGCGAACACCGGGGAGCTGTTTTTT. Its translation is CASSFNANTGELFF.

The chain has TRBV10-3 and TRBJ1-5; no definite D call. V was pared by 2 bases and J by 9 bases, with 17 bases between. The CDR3 covers 15 residues. Germline CDR1 ENHRY, CDR2 SYGVKD. The CDR3, as DNA: TGTGCCATCAGTGAGAGTAAGGCAGCGATTTCGCCCCAGCATTTT. It is translated as CAISESKAAISPQHF.

The chain recombines TRBV6-6 with TRBJ2-3; D unclear. The CDR3 is 14 residues long. V lost 2 bases and J lost 0, with 6 bases in between. Germline V gene sequence: CDR1 MNHNY, CDR2 SVGAGI (reference sequence). CDR3 nucleotide sequence: TGTGCCAGCAGTTACCCATCCAGCACAGATACGCAGTATTTT. Encoded protein: CASSYPSSTDTQYF.

The J gene is TRBJ1-4, the V gene TRBV10-3; D is undetermined. V was shortened by 2 bases and J by 5 bases, with 9 bases between the two germline ends. Germline V gives CDR1 ENHRY, CDR2 SYGVKD. This CDR3 comprises 14 residues. In DNA, the CDR3 is TGTGCCATCAGTGAGGTCGGAGGGAATGAAAAACTGTTTTTT. Translated: CAISEVGGNEKLFF.

This chain connects TRBV5-1 to TRBJ2-7, with 7 positions matching TRBD1. Germline loops: CDR1 SGHRS, CDR2 YFSETQ. This CDR3 spans 13 amino acids. With V trimmed by 3 bases and J by 1 base, 1 base remained unmatched. In nucleotides, the CDR3 is TGCGCCAGCAGCTGGACAGGATCCTACGAGCAGTACTTC. This encodes CASSWTGSYEQYF. The full variable domain, with the rest looked up from reference TRBV5-1 and TRBJ2-7, is KAGVTQTPRYLIKTRGQQVTLSCSPISGHRSVSWYQQTPGQGLQFLFEYFSETQRNKGNFPGRFSGRQFSNSRSEMNVSTLELGDSALYLCASSWTGSYEQYFGPGTRLTVT.

The V and J genes are TRBV7-8 and TRBJ2-7; 7 positions agree with TRBD2. V lost 4 bases, J lost 5 bases, and 11 bases stayed unmatched. Germline V gives CDR1 SGHVS, CDR2 FQNEAQ. The length of the CDR3 is 15 residues. CDR3 in DNA: TGTGCCAGCAGCTATACTGGACTAGGTTCCCACGAGCAGTACTTC. This encodes CASSYTGLGSHEQYF.

The chain carries TRBV7-9 and TRBJ2-7; 8 positions agree with TRBD2. The CDR3 has 18 amino acids. With 5 bases clipped from V and 2 bases from J, the junction kept 17 bases outside the gene matches. Germline CDR1 and CDR2: SEHNR and FQNEAQ (reference sequence). CDR3 sequence (DNA): TGTGCCAGCAGCGATGCAACGGCTCTAGCGGGTCGAGCCTACGAGCAGTACTTC. This codes for CASSDATALAGRAYEQYF.

The chain joins TRBV19 to TRBJ2-5, with unresolved D. Germline CDR1 and CDR2: LNHDA and SQIVND (reference sequence). Between the trimmed V and J ends, which lost 5 bases and 4 bases, there was a span of 14 bases. The CDR3 runs 14 residues. The CDR3 protein is CASSEWGSGETQYF. CDR3 DNA: TGTGCCAGTAGTGAGTGGGGATCAGGAGAGACCCAGTACTTC. Combining the CDR3 with reference TRBV19 and TRBJ2-5 gives the whole variable domain DGGITQSPKYLFRKEGQNVTLSCEQNLNHDAMYWYRQDPGQGLRLIYYSQIVNDFQKGDIAEGYSVSREKKESFPLTVTSAQKNPTAFYLCASSEWGSGETQYFGPGTRLLVL.

By proportion, this clone is medium-sized. The chain employs TRBV14 and TRBJ1-1; D perhaps matches TRBD1 (5 bases). This CDR3 is 14 amino acids long. The germline V gene has CDR1 SGHDN and CDR2 FVKESK. V was cut by 0 bases and J by 1 base, with 6 bases left in between. Here the CDR3 DNA reads TGTGCCAGCAGCCAAGACAGGGCGAACACTGAAGCTTTCTTT. As protein: CASSQDRANTEAFF.

Only a few counts were recorded for this clone. The V and J genes are TRBV2 and TRBJ1-1, with a weak D call TRBD1 (5 bases). With 5 bases removed from V and 4 bases from J, the gap between germline ends came to 20 bases. This CDR3 has 16 residues. In germline, CDR1 is SNHLY, CDR2 FYNNEI. In nucleotides, the CDR3 is TGTGCCAGCAGTCCTTCCGAATCGGGGACCGGCACTGAAGCTTTCTTT. Amino acids: CASSPSESGTGTEAFF.

The J gene is TRBJ1-1, the V gene TRBV5-4; 7 bases agree with TRBD1. CDR3 length equals 13 residues. From germline, CDR1 is SGHNT and CDR2 YYREEE (reference sequence). Unmatched junction bases numbered 3, after V lost 0 bases and J lost 7 bases. CDR3 DNA: TGTGCCAGCAGCTTGGTACAGGGGAGTGAAGCTTTCTTT. Amino acids: CASSLVQGSEAFF.

The rearrangement links TRBV27 to TRBJ1-2, with 7 bases aligning to TRBD1. This CDR3 has 15 amino acids. The ends lost 6 bases at V and 1 base at J; junction bases unmatched: 8. Germline V CDR1 and CDR2: MNHEY, SMNVEV (reference sequence). The CDR3 DNA reads TGTGCCAGCAGGAGTCGACAGGGCGATAACTATGGCTACACCTTC. It encodes CASRSRQGDNYGYTF.

The chain employs TRBV27 and TRBJ2-6, with 13 bases that match TRBD2. This CDR3 comprises 21 residues. Germline trimming cut 5 bases from V and 0 bases from J; bases unmatched to any gene: 13. CDR1 is MNHEY and CDR2 is SMNVEV in the germline V gene (reference sequence). CDR3 amino acids: CASSPQGLAGHRYSGANVLTF. CDR3 sequence (DNA): TGTGCCAGCAGTCCCCAGGGACTAGCGGGACACCGTTACTCTGGGGCCAACGTCCTGACTTTC.

The rearrangement links TRBV7-6 to TRBJ2-5; a weak D match, TRBD1 (6 bases). Germline CDR1 reads SGHVS; CDR2 reads FNYEAQ. The ends were cut back, 5 bases at V and 7 bases at J, with 14 bases in the middle. This CDR3 is 13 amino acids long. This chain's CDR3 is CASSKQGTWTQYF. Here the CDR3 DNA reads TGTGCCAGCAGCAAACAGGGAACTTGGACCCAGTACTTC.

The chain combines TRBV6-2 or TRBV6-3 with TRBJ1-6, with TRBD1 as a possible D gene (5 bases). Germline V lookup: CDR1 MNHEY, CDR2 SVGEGT. Trimming removed 0 bases at V and 2 bases at J, with 20 bases between. This CDR3 is 20 amino acids long. The CDR3 spells CASSYSSIRGEVAYNSPLHF. The CDR3 region has the DNA TGTGCCAGCAGTTACTCCTCAATTCGGGGGGAGGTCGCCTATAATTCACCCCTCCACTTT.

This clone is deemed medium-sized. At the DNA level, this CDR3 is encoded by other sequences in the same sample as well. The chain links TRBV19 to TRBJ1-5, with 8 bases matching TRBD1. The CDR3 is 21 residues long. Germline trimming cut 0 bases from V and 6 bases from J; bases unmatched to any gene: 22. Looked up from germline, CDR1 is LNHDA and CDR2 is SQIVND (reference sequence). CDR3 amino acids: CASSIDLRRQGMSRTGQPQHF. The CDR3, as DNA: TGTGCCAGTAGTATAGATTTAAGACGACAGGGGATGTCGAGGACGGGTCAGCCCCAGCATTTT.

The chain carries TRBV5-1 and TRBJ2-7; TRBD2 matches at 7 bases. This CDR3 comprises 13 residues. CDR1 is SGHRS, CDR2 YFSETQ, per germline. Germline trimming cut 3 bases from V and 6 bases from J; bases unmatched to any gene: 6. The CDR3 DNA sequence: TGCGCCAGCAGCTACCGGGGGGAGTCCGAGCAGTACTTC. Its translation: CASSYRGESEQYF.